These 26 T cell receptor beta chains originate from one sample sequenced in a study of cytomegalovirus exposure and HLA in healthy donors. Method: immunoSEQ multiplex PCR; TCRdb's copy keeps in-frame clones and lacks some. The sample shows some 83,000 clones, 94% of them seen only once. The material sequenced was PBMCs. These receptor sequences come from a woman between 18 and 29 years old in good health and CMV-seronegative.

V usage is TRBV19 and J usage is TRBJ2-1, with 10 bases fitting TRBD2. The germline gives CDR1 LNHDA, CDR2 SQIVND (reference sequence). After removal of 3 bases from V and 0 bases from J, the junction contained 2 bases not matched to a gene. The CDR3 has 16 residues. The chain's CDR3 is CASSISGGSSYNEQFF. Here the CDR3 DNA reads TGTGCCAGTAGTATTAGCGGGGGGAGCTCCTACAATGAGCAGTTCTTC.

The chain couples TRBV2 to TRBJ2-1; TRBD2 is a possible D gene (6 bases). Germline loops: CDR1 SNHLY, CDR2 FYNNEI. The CDR3 runs 18 residues. V lost 6 bases, J lost 7 bases, and 28 bases lay in between. CDR3 region: CASRSPGLGGPVGNEQFF. DNA for the CDR3: TGTGCCAGCAGGTCCCCAGGCCTAGGAGGGCCGGTGGGGAATGAGCAGTTCTTC.

This chain links TRBV2 with TRBJ2-5; a weak D match, TRBD2 (8 bases). The ends were cut back, 5 bases at V and 4 bases at J, with 20 bases in the middle. Germline V gene lookup returns CDR1 SNHLY and CDR2 FYNNEI. The CDR3 totals 16 residues. This CDR3 is CASSHREGRDRETQYF. As DNA, the CDR3 is TGTGCCAGCAGTCACCGGGAGGGCCGGGACAGAGAGACCCAGTACTTC.

The V gene is TRBV4-1, the J gene TRBJ1-2, with 7 bases that match TRBD1. Losses at the gene ends were 0 bases for V and 2 bases for J; bases not matched to a gene: 0. Germline-derived CDR1 and CDR2 are MGHRA and YSYEKL. This CDR3 has 14 residues. In nucleotides, the CDR3 is TGCGCCAGCAGCCAAGACAGGGGGAACTATGGCTACACCTTC. It is translated as CASSQDRGNYGYTF.

V usage is TRBV28 and J usage is TRBJ2-2; D unclear. This CDR3 is built from 14 residues. Germline V CDR1 and CDR2: MDHEN, SYDVKM. The V gene lost 2 bases and the J gene lost 6 bases, with 10 bases spanning the gap. The CDR3 sequence is CASSLNSGSGELFF. DNA of the CDR3: TGTGCCAGCAGTTTAAATTCCGGGTCCGGGGAGCTGTTTTTT.

V and J are TRBV2 and TRBJ2-1; 12 bases map to TRBD2. Germline CDR1 SNHLY, CDR2 FYNNEI. The CDR3 totals 16 residues. V was clipped by 3 bases and J by 4 bases; unmatched bases: 4. The CDR3 region is CASSDSGLAGYNEQFF. CDR3 in DNA: TGTGCCAGCAGTGACTCGGGACTAGCGGGTTACAATGAGCAGTTCTTC.

The J gene is TRBJ2-1, the V gene TRBV5-8; 8 bases map to TRBD2. The CDR3 runs to 14 residues. The germline CDR1 and CDR2 sequences are SGHTS and YDEGEE. The J segment lost 9 bases and the V segment lost 1 base, leaving 6 bases of the junction unmatched. The CDR3 nucleotides are TGTGCCAGCAGCTTGCAACTAGCGGTGAGTGAGCAGTTCTTC. Translated, it gives CASSLQLAVSEQFF.

In DNA, the CDR3 is TGCGCCAGCAGCCACGGACAGGGGGCTGGTTATGGCTACACCTTC. Translating gives CASSHGQGAGYGYTF. The rearrangement links TRBV4-1 to TRBJ1-2, with 11 bases identical to TRBD1. The CDR3 covers 15 residues. Germline V gene sequence: CDR1 MGHRA, CDR2 YSYEKL. Trimming cost V 3 bases and J 5 bases; bases outside gene matches: 5.

The V and J genes are TRBV6-1 and TRBJ2-7, with D perhaps TRBD2 (5 bases). Trimming removed 6 bases at V and 2 bases at J, with 17 bases between. The CDR3 contains 15 residues. CDR1 and CDR2 from the germline V gene are MNHNS and SASEGT. CDR3: CASSALFGETYEQYF. DNA for the CDR3: TGTGCCAGCAGCGCCCTCTTCGGGGAGACCTACGAGCAGTACTTC.

This chain connects TRBV18 to TRBJ2-7, with 8 bases lining up with TRBD2. With 3 bases clipped from V and 4 bases from J, the junction kept 8 bases outside the gene matches. This CDR3 has 15 residues. Germline V lookup: CDR1 KGHSH, CDR2 LQKENI. CDR3: CASSPGSRGGYEQYF. The CDR3 DNA follows: TGTGCCAGCTCACCCGGTTCCCGGGGGGGTTACGAGCAGTACTTC.

The V call is TRBV13, the J call TRBJ2-7, with 10 bases that match TRBD2. From germline, CDR1 is PRHDT and CDR2 FYEKMQ (reference sequence). With 0 bases clipped from V and 2 bases from J, the junction kept 1 base outside the gene matches. The CDR3 consists of 15 residues. Here the CDR3 reads CASSLGAGGPYEQYF. The CDR3 DNA reads as TGTGCCAGCAGCTTAGGAGCGGGGGGGCCCTACGAGCAGTACTTC.

The CDR3 nucleotides read TGTGCCAGCTCACCACTCCCTAGCGGGGATACCTACGAGCAGTACTTC. The encoded protein is CASSPLPSGDTYEQYF. The chain is built from TRBV18 and TRBJ2-7, with 9 bases matching TRBD2. V gave up 1 base and J gave up 2 bases; unmatched junction bases: 6. CDR1 KGHSH and CDR2 LQKENI come from the germline V gene. The CDR3 extends over 16 amino acids.

V usage is TRBV13 and J usage is TRBJ1-3; D call uncertain. V was cut by 2 bases and J by 2 bases, with 7 bases left in between. The CDR3 length is 14 residues. Per the germline V gene, CDR1 is PRHDT and CDR2 is FYEKMQ (reference sequence). CDR3 DNA sequence: TGTGCCAGCAGCTTAAGGCAGGCTGGAAACACCATATATTTT. It is translated as CASSLRQAGNTIYF.

V usage is TRBV11-2 and J usage is TRBJ1-5; TRBD1 matches 7 bases. With 0 bases clipped from V and 6 bases from J, the junction kept 2 bases outside the gene matches. The CDR3 is 14 residues long. CDR1 is SGHAT and CDR2 is FQNNGV in the germline V gene. The CDR3 DNA reads as TGTGCCAGCAGCTTAGACAGGGGGATTCAGCCCCAGCATTTT. Translation gives CASSLDRGIQPQHF.

The chain combines TRBV15 with TRBJ1-5; 7 bases fit TRBD1. Germline CDR1 and CDR2: LNHNV and YYDKDF (reference sequence). The CDR3 is 17 residues long. V was clipped by 0 bases and J by 3 bases; unmatched bases: 8. CDR3 sequence (DNA): TGTGCCACCAGCAGAGATCGTTGGGGACAGCCCAATCAGCCCCAGCATTTT. This encodes CATSRDRWGQPNQPQHF.

The chain employs TRBV7-8 and TRBJ1-1; no clear D. The CDR3 length is 16 residues. The germline gives CDR1 SGHVS, CDR2 FQNEAQ. Trimming removed 2 bases at V and 3 bases at J, with 16 bases between. CDR3 protein: CASSLWQKTMDTEAFF. The CDR3 nucleotides are TGTGCCAGCAGCTTATGGCAGAAAACTATGGACACTGAAGCTTTCTTT.

This clone was detected many times. The chain couples TRBV19 to TRBJ1-3; the D is unclear. This CDR3 spans 13 amino acids. The V end lost 10 bases, the J end lost 3 bases, and 13 bases lay between the germline ends. Looked up from germline, CDR1 is LNHDA and CDR2 is SQIVND (reference sequence). Here the CDR3 DNA reads TGTGCCACTAGACGGGGTGGTGGAAACACCATATATTTT. Translating it yields CATRRGGGNTIYF.

This rearrangement joins TRBV6-1 to TRBJ2-3; D is perhaps TRBD1 (6 bases). This CDR3 has 15 amino acids. CDR1 is MNHNS and CDR2 is SASEGT in the germline V gene. Trimming removed 6 bases from V and 0 bases from J, with 13 bases in between. CDR3 in amino acids: CASRGTSPSTDTQYF. CDR3 DNA sequence: TGTGCCAGCAGAGGGACAAGCCCTAGCACAGATACGCAGTATTTT.

This clone was seen a single time. The chain has TRBV19 and TRBJ1-1; possibly TRBD1 for D (5 bases). Trimming stripped 3 bases from V and 2 bases from J, with 13 bases between. There are 15 residues in the CDR3. Germline CDR1 LNHDA, CDR2 SQIVND (reference sequence). CDR3 sequence: CASSIASGPNTEAFF. The CDR3 coding sequence is TGTGCCAGTAGTATCGCCTCAGGGCCCAACACTGAAGCTTTCTTT.

The chain is built from TRBV7-8 and TRBJ2-7, with a weak D call TRBD2 (5 bases). The CDR3 totals 15 residues. The germline V and J ends were trimmed by 2 bases and 4 bases, with 15 bases remaining between them. The germline V gene encodes CDR1 SGHVS and CDR2 FQNEAQ. DNA for the CDR3: TGTGCCAGCAGCTTAATGGCAGGCGAGGGTTACGAGCAGTACTTC. This sequence encodes CASSLMAGEGYEQYF. Variable domain in full (rest from reference TRBV7-8 and TRBJ2-7): GAGVSQSPRYKVAKRGQDVALRCDPISGHVSLFWYQQALGQGPEFLTYFQNEAQLDKSGLPSDRFFAERPEGSVSTLKIQRTQQEDSAVYLCASSLMAGEGYEQYFGPGTRLTVT.

V is TRBV7-9 and J is TRBJ1-4; 9 nucleotides line up with TRBD1. This CDR3 is 13 amino acids long. V lost 6 bases to trimming and J lost 10 bases; unmatched junction nucleotides: 6. CDR1 is SEHNR and CDR2 is FQNEAQ in the germline V gene (reference sequence). DNA of the CDR3: TGTGCCAGCAGGCCGGGACAGGGCGCAAAACTGTTTTTT. Translation: CASRPGQGAKLFF. Supplemented by reference TRBV7-9 and TRBJ1-4, the full variable domain reads DTGVSQNPRHKITKRGQNVTFRCDPISEHNRLYWYRQTLGQGPEFLTYFQNEAQLEKSRLLSDRFSAERPKGSFSTLEIQRTEQGDSAMYLCASRPGQGAKLFFGSGTQLSVL.

The gene calls are TRBV7-3 and TRBJ1-1, with 7 bases lining up with TRBD1. Germline CDR1 is SGHTA and CDR2 is FQGTGA. This CDR3 spans 13 amino acids. J was trimmed by 8 bases and V by 4 bases; bases with no gene match: 7. The CDR3 loop reads CASSSRGLREAFF. The CDR3, as DNA: TGTGCCAGCAGCTCCAGGGGGTTGAGAGAAGCTTTCTTT.

V and J are TRBV19 and TRBJ1-2, with D maybe TRBD1 (5 bases). The V gene lost 6 bases and the J gene lost 2 bases, with 22 bases spanning the gap. Looked up from germline, CDR1 is LNHDA and CDR2 is SQIVND (reference sequence). The CDR3 runs to 17 residues. Written as DNA, the CDR3 is TGTGCCAGTAGCAATCGGTTGCGGCGGGACCACAACTATGGCTACACCTTC. This codes for CASSNRLRRDHNYGYTF.

The V call is TRBV7-6, the J call TRBJ2-1; D gene uncertain. Trimming left V 1 base short and J 9 bases short, with 13 bases between. This CDR3 region has 14 residues. Germline CDR1 and CDR2: SGHVS and FNYEAQ. CDR3 coding DNA: TGTGCCAGCAGCTTAGAAGGAGAGAGGCTTGAGCAGTTCTTC. Translated: CASSLEGERLEQFF. Filled out from reference TRBV7-6 and TRBJ2-1, the complete variable domain reads GAGVSQSPRYKVTKRGQDVALRCDPISGHVSLYWYRQALGQGPEFLTYFNYEAQQDKSGLPNDRFSAERPEGSISTLTIQRTEQRDSAMYRCASSLEGERLEQFFGPGTRLTVL.

The chain joins TRBV27 to TRBJ2-5, with TRBD1 matching 10 bases. This CDR3 has 14 residues. CDR1 is MNHEY, CDR2 SMNVEV, per germline (reference sequence). V dropped 8 bases and J dropped 5; count of bases not matched to a gene: 8. CDR3 bases: TGTGCCAGCCGCCGACAGGGGGCAGTTGAGACCCAGTACTTC. This translates into CASRRQGAVETQYF.

This chain uses TRBV19 with TRBJ2-1, with D perhaps matching TRBD2 (5 bases). The CDR3 is 15 amino acids. Trimming cost V 3 bases and J 6 bases, with 15 bases left between them. In germline, CDR1 is LNHDA, CDR2 SQIVND (reference sequence). DNA of the CDR3: TGTGCCAGTAGTATCAAGTCTAGCTCTATCAATGAGCAGTTCTTC. Protein sequence: CASSIKSSSINEQFF.